The TCR beta chain under discussion was sequenced for a study of blood T cell repertoires in COVID-19 (dated by TCRdb to about 2020). With regard to the full study: The collaborator samples originated in the United States, Italy and Spain and spanned the acute and convalescent phases of COVID-19. A freely available public database, intended as a resource for researchers studying the immune response to SARS-CoV-2, is where the repertoires were released. The samples were drawn from the first 160 participants of the ongoing ImmuneRACE study and from some 1,300 subjects provided by 6 global collaborators. Where HLA class I and class II types were available, the types were taken from metadata supplied by the sample provider, not from assay-based typing. Nearly every sample came with metadata listing a de-identified subject ID, COVID-19 status, age in years and sex. The dataset comprised deeply sampled blood TCRbeta repertoires from subjects exposed to, actively infected with, or recovered from COVID-19. The material from the prospective study consisted of cDNA or gDNA derived from T cells, B-cell-depleted T cells, or PBMCs. Points the paper makes about the study in general: Clinical and demographic metadata were provided uncurated, with the amount varying by source and participant.

TCRbeta CDR3 regions were amplified from genomic DNA using the immunoSEQ Assay, a bias-controlled multiplex PCR. From the authors' description of their analysis: The number of nucleated cells in each sample was estimated by amplification of reference gene primers within the assay. To quantify the absolute abundance of each unique TCRbeta CDR3 rearrangement, sequence reads were collapsed and filtered. For each sample, productive Simpson clonality was calculated by taking the square root of Simpson's diversity index across productive rearrangements. The table comes from immuneACCESS by way of TCRdb, which keeps in-frame sequences with V and J called. Part of the clones is missing from these tables; in studies checked, under half for an unresolved V gene and the rest for unknown reasons. That table is the source of V, J and clone size, and D and trimming were worked out from the DNA. This sample gives approximately 270,000 clones in total; roughly 84% of them show up just once. The ten largest account for about 0.9% of the sample.

This clone was found a few times. Its target antigen remains unknown. Per-base quality was not reported, and no clone a single base away is much larger than it. The germline V gene provides CDR1 SGHVS and CDR2 FQNEAQ. The CDR3 sequence holds 13 residues, the cysteine and phenylalanine included. Here the CDR3 DNA is all that survives: 39 bases in frame from base 1. The trim is 5 bases for V and 8 bases for J, with a gap of 15 bases between the germline ends. In Seattle, one collaborating source enrolled patients while the infection was active and tracked those patients longitudinally over the course of disease. Each collaborating institution followed its own protocols to collect whole blood in K2EDTA tubes. For TCRbeta analysis, collaborators shipped samples in one of three forms: frozen whole blood, isolated PBMCs, or DNA extracted from either of those sample types.

The sample taken for sequencing was peripheral blood. The clonotype comes from a human donor with COVID-19, enrolled during active disease. The donor label of this sample is uncertain. This chain is built from TRBV7-8 and TRBJ1-1; the D gene cannot be resolved reliably. The sequenced DNA is TGTGCCAGCAGCATAAGAGGGCTGAGGGAAGCTTTCTTT. Translation gives CASSIRGLREAFF.